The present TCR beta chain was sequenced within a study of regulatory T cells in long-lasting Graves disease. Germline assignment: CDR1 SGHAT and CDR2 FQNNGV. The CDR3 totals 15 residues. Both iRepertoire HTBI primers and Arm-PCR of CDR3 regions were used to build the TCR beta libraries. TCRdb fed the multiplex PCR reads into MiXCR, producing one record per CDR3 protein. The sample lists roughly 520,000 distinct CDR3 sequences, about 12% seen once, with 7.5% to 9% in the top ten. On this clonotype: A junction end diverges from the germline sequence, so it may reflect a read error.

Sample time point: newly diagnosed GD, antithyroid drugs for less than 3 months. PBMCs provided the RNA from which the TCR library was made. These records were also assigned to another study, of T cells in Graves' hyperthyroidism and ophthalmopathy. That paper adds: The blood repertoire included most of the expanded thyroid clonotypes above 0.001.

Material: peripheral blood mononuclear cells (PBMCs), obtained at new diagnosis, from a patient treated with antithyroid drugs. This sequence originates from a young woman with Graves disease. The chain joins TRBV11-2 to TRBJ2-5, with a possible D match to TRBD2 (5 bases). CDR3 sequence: CASSLAMSLGETHYF. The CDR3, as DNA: TGTGCCAGCAGCTTAGCGATGAGTCTCGGGGAGACCCATTACTTC.